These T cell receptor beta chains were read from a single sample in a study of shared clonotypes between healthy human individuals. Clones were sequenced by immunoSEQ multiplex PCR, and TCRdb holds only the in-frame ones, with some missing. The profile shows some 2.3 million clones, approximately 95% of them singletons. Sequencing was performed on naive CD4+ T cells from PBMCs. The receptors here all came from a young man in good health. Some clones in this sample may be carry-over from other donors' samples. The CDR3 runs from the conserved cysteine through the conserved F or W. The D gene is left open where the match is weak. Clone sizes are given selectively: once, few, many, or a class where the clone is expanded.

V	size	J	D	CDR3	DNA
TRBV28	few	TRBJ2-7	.	CASSLGGVQQYF	TGTGCCAGCAGTTTAGGGGGCGTGCAGCAGTACTTC
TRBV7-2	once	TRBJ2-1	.	CASSSASYNEQFF	TGTGCCAGCAGCTCGGCCTCTTACAATGAGCAGTTCTTC
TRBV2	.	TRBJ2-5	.	CASRGGLLKETQYF	TGTGCCAGCAGGGGCGGATTACTTAAAGAGACCCAGTACTTC
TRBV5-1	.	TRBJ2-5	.	CASSASSSETQYF	TGCGCCAGCAGCGCCTCTAGCTCCGAGACCCAGTACTTC
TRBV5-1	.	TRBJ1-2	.	CASSLQGGSDGYTF	TGCGCCAGCAGCTTGCAGGGTGGAAGTGACGGCTACACCTTC
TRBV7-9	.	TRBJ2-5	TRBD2	CASSDSGSETQYF	TGTGCCAGCAGCGATAGCGGGTCGGAGACCCAGTACTTC
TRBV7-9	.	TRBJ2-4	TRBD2	CASSFGLDKNIQYF	TGTGCCAGCAGCTTCGGACTAGACAAAAACATTCAGTACTTC
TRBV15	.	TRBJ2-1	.	CATSRPKSVDAEQFF	TGTGCCACCAGCAGGCCGAAAAGTGTTGATGCTGAGCAGTTCTTC
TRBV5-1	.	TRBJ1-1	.	CASSLGGMNTEAFF	TGCGCCAGCAGCTTGGGGGGGATGAACACTGAAGCTTTCTTT
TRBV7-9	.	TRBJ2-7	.	CASSSRNIFTGEQYF	TGTGCCAGCAGCTCCCGAAATATATTTACTGGCGAGCAGTACTTC
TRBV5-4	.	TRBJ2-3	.	CASSFLPSDTQYF	TGTGCCAGCAGCTTTCTCCCGTCAGATACGCAGTATTTT
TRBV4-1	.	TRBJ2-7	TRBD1	CASSSYRGQFSEQYF	TGCGCCAGCAGCTCATACCGGGGACAGTTCAGTGAGCAGTACTTC
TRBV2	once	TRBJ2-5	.	CASSLGGVAETQYF	TGTGCCAGCAGCCTAGGGGGGGTAGCGGAGACCCAGTACTTC
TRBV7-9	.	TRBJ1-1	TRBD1	CASSLPGQGGTEAFF	TGTGCCAGCAGCCTCCCGGGACAGGGCGGGACTGAAGCTTTCTTT
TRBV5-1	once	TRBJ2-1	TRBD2	CASSLVVAGGYNEQFF	TGCGCCAGCAGCTTGGTGGTAGCGGGGGGATACAATGAGCAGTTCTTC
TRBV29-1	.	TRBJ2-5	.	CSVEDPGLQETQYF	TGCAGCGTTGAAGATCCAGGATTACAAGAGACCCAGTACTTC
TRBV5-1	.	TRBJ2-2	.	CASSLEGPNTGELFF	TGCGCCAGCAGCTTGGAGGGACCGAACACCGGGGAGCTGTTTTTT
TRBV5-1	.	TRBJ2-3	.	CASSLGSQGDTQYF	TGCGCCAGCAGCTTGGGATCACAGGGTGATACGCAGTATTTT
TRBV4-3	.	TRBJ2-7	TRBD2	CASSQGLAGGEYYEQYF	TGCGCCAGCAGCCAGGGACTAGCGGGAGGGGAGTACTACGAGCAGTACTTC
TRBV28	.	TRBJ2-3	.	CASSLVLHTSTDTQYF	TGTGCCAGCAGTTTAGTCCTCCATACTAGCACAGATACGCAGTATTTT
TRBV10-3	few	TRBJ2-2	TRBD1	CAIRSGTDTTGELFF	TGTGCCATCAGAAGTGGGACAGATACCACCGGGGAGCTGTTTTTT
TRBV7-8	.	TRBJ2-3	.	CASSSLDTQYF	TGTGCCAGCAGCTCGTTAGATACGCAGTATTTT